A selection of T cell receptor beta chains follows, all from one sample in a study of T cell responses to AZD1222 COVID-19 vaccine. Measured with immunoSEQ multiplex PCR; TCRdb has only the in-frame clones, and not every one. Of under 35,000 clones in the sample, roughly 90% were seen once. The sequencing used peripheral blood, collected 28 days after the second AZD1222 dose. Receptors originate from an adult who received the AZD1222 COVID-19 vaccine. The CDR3 runs from the conserved cysteine through the conserved F or W. A D gene is named only where the DNA matches it firmly. Only part of the rows carry a size: once, few, many, or a class if the clone is expanded.

clone size,D gene,J gene,V gene,CDR3 protein,CDR3 DNA
-,-,TRBJ1-2,TRBV5-1,CASSRTPHEGYTF,TGCGCCAGCAGCCGGACACCACATGAGGGCTACACCTTC
-,-,TRBJ1-6,TRBV4-2,CASSRGTLDDSPLHF,TGTGCCAGCAGCCGGGGGACCCTGGATGATTCACCCCTCCACTTT
-,TRBD1,TRBJ1-1,TRBV27,CASSLRQGREAFF,TGTGCCAGCAGTCTTCGACAGGGGCGTGAAGCTTTCTTT
-,TRBD1,TRBJ1-4,TRBV11-2,CASSSQTGYEKLFF,TGTGCCAGCAGCTCTCAGACAGGGTATGAAAAACTGTTTTTT
-,TRBD2,TRBJ2-7,TRBV7-2,CASSLAGPSYEQYF,TGTGCCAGCAGTCTAGCGGGGCCTTCCTACGAGCAGTACTTC
-,-,TRBJ1-6,TRBV4-1,CASSPNRGSSPLHF,TGCGCCAGCAGCCCTAATCGGGGTTCTTCACCCCTCCACTTT
few,TRBD1,TRBJ2-3,TRBV7-9,CASSQRVAGQGSDTQYF,TGTGCCAGCAGCCAAAGGGTGGCAGGACAGGGGTCGGATACGCAGTATTTT
-,-,TRBJ1-2,TRBV11-2,CASSLVNGYTF,TGTGCCAGCAGCTTAGTGAATGGCTACACCTTC
-,-,TRBJ1-4,TRBV7-9,CASSALGGVGKLFF,TGTGCCAGCAGCGCCTTAGGTGGGGTTGGAAAACTGTTTTTT
-,-,TRBJ1-1,TRBV30,CAWSVSPVLNTEAFF,TGTGCCTGGAGTGTATCCCCCGTATTGAACACTGAAGCTTTCTTT